Listed here is a single T cell receptor (beta chain). Its cognate antigen is unknown. From germline, CDR1 is SGHTA and CDR2 FQGTGA. V was shortened by 2 bases and J by 2 bases, with 12 bases between the two germline ends. There are 15 residues in the CDR3. Profiling relied on immunoSEQ multiplex PCR, and the TCRdb table lists in-frame clones only, not all of them. The profile shows roughly 2.1 million clones, about 93% of them singletons. Selected positively for CCR7 and CD45RO-negative, naive CD8 cells excluded terminally differentiated effector memory CD45RA+ cells. There were only Caucasian adults among the donors, and all lived in Nashville, Tennessee. The data were obtained in a study of shared clonotypes between healthy human individuals. Overall study findings and caveats: Expectations were that clonotype sharing among donors would be affected by sequencing depth.

The chain couples TRBV7-3 to TRBJ2-5, with D maybe TRBD2 (5 bases). The material sequenced was naive CD8+ T cells from PBMCs. The origin of this receptor is a man between 18 and 35 years old in good health. Some clones in this sample may be carry-over from other donors' samples. The DNA of the CDR3 is TGTGCCAGCAGCTTAGGGTCTGGACTGCAAGAGACCCAGTACTTC. Encoded protein: CASSLGSGLQETQYF. Based on the CDR3 plus reference TRBV7-3 and TRBJ2-5, the full variable domain is GAGVSQTPSNKVTEKGKYVELRCDPISGHTALYWYRQSLGQGPEFLIYFQGTGAADDSGLPNDRFFAVRPEGSVSTLKIQRTERGDSAVYLCASSLGSGLQETQYFGPGTRLLVL.